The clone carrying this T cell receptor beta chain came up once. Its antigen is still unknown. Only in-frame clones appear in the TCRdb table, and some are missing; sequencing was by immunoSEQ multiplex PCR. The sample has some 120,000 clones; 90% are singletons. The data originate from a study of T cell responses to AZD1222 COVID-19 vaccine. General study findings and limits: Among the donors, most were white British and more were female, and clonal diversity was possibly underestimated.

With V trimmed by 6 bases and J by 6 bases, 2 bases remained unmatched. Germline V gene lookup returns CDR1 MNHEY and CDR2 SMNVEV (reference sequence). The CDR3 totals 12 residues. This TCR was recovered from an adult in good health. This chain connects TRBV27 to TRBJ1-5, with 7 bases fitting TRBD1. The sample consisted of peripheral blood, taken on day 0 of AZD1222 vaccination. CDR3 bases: TGTGCCAGCAGGGCAGGGGGTCAGCCCCAGCATTTT. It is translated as CASRAGGQPQHF.